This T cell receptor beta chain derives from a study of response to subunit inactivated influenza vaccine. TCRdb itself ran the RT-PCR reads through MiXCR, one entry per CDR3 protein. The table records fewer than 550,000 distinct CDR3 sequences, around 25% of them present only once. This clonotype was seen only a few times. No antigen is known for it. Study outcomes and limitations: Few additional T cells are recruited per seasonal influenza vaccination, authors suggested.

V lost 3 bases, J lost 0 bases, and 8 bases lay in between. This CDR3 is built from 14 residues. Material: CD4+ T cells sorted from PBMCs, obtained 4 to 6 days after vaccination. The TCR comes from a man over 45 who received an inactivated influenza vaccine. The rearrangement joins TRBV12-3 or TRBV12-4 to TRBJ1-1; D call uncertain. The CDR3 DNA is TGTGCCAGCAGTTTGGTGAGAGTGAACACTGAAGCTTTCTTT. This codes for CASSLVRVNTEAFF.